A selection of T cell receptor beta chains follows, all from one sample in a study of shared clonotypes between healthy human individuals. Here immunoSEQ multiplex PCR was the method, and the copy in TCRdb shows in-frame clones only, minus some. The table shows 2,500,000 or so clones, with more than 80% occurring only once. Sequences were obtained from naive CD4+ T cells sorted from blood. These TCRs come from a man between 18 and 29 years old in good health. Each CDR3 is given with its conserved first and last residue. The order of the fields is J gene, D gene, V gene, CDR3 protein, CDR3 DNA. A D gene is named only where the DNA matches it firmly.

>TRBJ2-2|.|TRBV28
CASSLYIGSNTGELFF
TGTGCCAGCAGTTTATATATAGGCTCGAACACCGGGGAGCTGTTTTTT
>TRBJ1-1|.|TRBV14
CASSQDPGVGTEAFF
TGTGCCAGCAGCCAAGATCCAGGGGTCGGGACTGAAGCTTTCTTT
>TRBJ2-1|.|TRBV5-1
CASRSGQLQNEQFF
TGCGCCAGCAGATCGGGACAATTACAAAATGAGCAGTTCTTC
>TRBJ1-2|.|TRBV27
CASSSFDRSYGYTF
TGTGCCAGCAGTTCTTTTGACAGATCCTATGGCTACACCTTC
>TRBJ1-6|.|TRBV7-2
CASTPGASPLHF
TGTGCCAGCACCCCGGGTGCATCACCCCTCCACTTT
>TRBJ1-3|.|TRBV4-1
CASSQDNSVSGNTIYF
TGCGCCAGCAGCCAAGATAACTCCGTCTCTGGAAACACCATATATTTT
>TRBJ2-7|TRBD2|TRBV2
CASSEAALAGGPRF
TGTGCCAGCAGTGAAGCAGCTCTAGCGGGGGGCCCTCGCTTC
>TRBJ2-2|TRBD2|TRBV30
CACREGRTGELFF
TGTGCCTGTCGGGAGGGCCGGACCGGGGAGCTGTTTTTT
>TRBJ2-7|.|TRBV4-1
CASSQVQVTGSYEQYF
TGCGCCAGCAGCCAAGTACAAGTAACTGGCTCCTACGAGCAGTACTTC
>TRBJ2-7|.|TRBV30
CAWSQWTPRGEQYF
TGTGCCTGGAGTCAATGGACCCCTCGAGGAGAGCAGTACTTC
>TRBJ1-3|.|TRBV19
CASSIYLSGNTIYF
TGTGCCAGTAGTATATACCTCTCTGGAAACACCATATATTTT